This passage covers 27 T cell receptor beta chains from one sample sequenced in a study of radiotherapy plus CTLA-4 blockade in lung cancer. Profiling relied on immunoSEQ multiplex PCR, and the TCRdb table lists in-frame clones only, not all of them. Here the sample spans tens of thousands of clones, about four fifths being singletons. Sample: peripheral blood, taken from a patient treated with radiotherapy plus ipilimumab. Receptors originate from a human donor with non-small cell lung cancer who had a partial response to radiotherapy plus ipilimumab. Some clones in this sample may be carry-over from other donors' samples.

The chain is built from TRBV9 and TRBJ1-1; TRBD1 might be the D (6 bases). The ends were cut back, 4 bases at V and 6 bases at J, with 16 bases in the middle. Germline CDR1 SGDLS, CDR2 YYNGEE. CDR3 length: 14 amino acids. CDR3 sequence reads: CASSTHGGAAEAFF. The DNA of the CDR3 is TGTGCCAGCAGCACCCATGGGGGGGCCGCTGAAGCTTTCTTT.

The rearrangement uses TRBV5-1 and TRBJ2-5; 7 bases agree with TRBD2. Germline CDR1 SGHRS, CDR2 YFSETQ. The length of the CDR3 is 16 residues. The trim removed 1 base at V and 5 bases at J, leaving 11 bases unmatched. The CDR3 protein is CASSLLSRGSWETQYF. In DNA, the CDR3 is TGCGCCAGCAGCTTGCTTTCCCGCGGGAGCTGGGAGACCCAGTACTTC.

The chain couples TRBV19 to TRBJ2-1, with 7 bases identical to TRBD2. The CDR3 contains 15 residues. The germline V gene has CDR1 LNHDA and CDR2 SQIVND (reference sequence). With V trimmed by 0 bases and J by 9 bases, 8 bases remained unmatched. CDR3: CASSIEAGETTEQFF. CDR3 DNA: TGTGCCAGTAGTATAGAGGCGGGAGAAACAACTGAGCAGTTCTTC.

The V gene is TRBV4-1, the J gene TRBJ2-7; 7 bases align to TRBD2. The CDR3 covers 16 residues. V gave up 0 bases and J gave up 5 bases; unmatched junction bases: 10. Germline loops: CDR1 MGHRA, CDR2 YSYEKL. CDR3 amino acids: CASSQEETSNFHEQYF. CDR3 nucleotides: TGCGCCAGCAGCCAAGAAGAGACTAGCAATTTCCACGAGCAGTACTTC.

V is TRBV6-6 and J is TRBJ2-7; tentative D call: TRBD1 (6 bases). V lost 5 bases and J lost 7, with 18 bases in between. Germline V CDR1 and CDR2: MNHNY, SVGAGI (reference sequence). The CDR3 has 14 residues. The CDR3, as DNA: TGTGCCAGCAGTCCCACCGGGACAAGGGGAGAGCAGTACTTC. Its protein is CASSPTGTRGEQYF.

The DNA for the CDR3 is TGTGCCAGCAGCCAAGCGGGGACAGCCAAGCAAGAGACCCAGTACTTC. It is translated as CASSQAGTAKQETQYF. The J gene is TRBJ2-5, the V gene TRBV4-2, with 7 bases lining up with TRBD1. The CDR3 covers 16 residues. The junction had 7 bases not matched to a gene; V was cut back by 1 base and J by 2 bases. Germline CDR1 is LGHNA and CDR2 is YNFKEQ.

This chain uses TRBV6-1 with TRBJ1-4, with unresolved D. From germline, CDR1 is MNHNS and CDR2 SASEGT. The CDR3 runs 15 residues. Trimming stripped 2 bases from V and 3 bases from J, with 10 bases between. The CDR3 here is CASSESARSNEKLFF. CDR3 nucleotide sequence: TGTGCCAGCAGTGAATCGGCCAGGTCTAATGAAAAACTGTTTTTT.

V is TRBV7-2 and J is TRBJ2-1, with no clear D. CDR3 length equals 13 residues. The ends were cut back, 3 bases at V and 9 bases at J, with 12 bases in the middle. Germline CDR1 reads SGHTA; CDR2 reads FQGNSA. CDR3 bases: TGTGCCAGCAGCTTCAATGCTTGGGCTGAGCAGTTCTTC. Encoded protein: CASSFNAWAEQFF.

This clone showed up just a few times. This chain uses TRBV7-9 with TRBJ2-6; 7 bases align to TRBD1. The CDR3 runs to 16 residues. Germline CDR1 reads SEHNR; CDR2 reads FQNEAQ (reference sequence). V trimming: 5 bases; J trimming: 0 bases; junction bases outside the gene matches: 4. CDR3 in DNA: TGTGCCAGCAGCACGCACAGGGGCTCTGGGGCCAACGTCCTGACTTTC. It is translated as CASSTHRGSGANVLTF. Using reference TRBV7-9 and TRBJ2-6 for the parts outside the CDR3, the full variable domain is DTGVSQNPRHKITKRGQNVTFRCDPISEHNRLYWYRQTLGQGPEFLTYFQNEAQLEKSRLLSDRFSAERPKGSFSTLEIQRTEQGDSAMYLCASSTHRGSGANVLTFGAGSRLTVL.

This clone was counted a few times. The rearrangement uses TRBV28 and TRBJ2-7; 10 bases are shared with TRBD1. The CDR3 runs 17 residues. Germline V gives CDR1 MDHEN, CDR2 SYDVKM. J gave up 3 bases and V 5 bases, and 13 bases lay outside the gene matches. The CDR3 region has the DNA TGTGCCAGCAGTCTTCTCCGGGACAGGGGTGCCAACTACGAGCAGTACTTC. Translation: CASSLLRDRGANYEQYF.

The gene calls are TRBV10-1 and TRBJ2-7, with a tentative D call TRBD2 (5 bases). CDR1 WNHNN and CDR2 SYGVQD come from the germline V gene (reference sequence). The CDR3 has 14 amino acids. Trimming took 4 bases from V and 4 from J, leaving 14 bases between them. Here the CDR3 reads CASSGGVLPYEQYF. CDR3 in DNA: TGCGCCAGCAGTGGGGGAGTGCTCCCTTACGAGCAGTACTTC.

CDR3 residues: CSAEGGLRTEAFF. DNA of the CDR3: TGCAGCGCCGAGGGGGGGCTACGAACTGAAGCTTTCTTT. The chain joins TRBV29-1 to TRBJ1-1; a weak D match, TRBD1 (6 bases). Per germline, CDR1 SQVTM and CDR2 ANQGSEA. The CDR3 is made up of 13 amino acids. Deletions cut 7 bases from V and 5 bases from J, with 17 bases between.

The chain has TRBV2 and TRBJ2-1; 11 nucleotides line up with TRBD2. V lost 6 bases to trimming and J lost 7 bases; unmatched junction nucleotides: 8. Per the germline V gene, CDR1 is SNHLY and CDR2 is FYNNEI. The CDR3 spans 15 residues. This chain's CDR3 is CASRRTSGRRNEQFF. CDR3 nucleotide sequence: TGTGCCAGCAGGAGAACTAGCGGGAGAAGGAATGAGCAGTTCTTC.

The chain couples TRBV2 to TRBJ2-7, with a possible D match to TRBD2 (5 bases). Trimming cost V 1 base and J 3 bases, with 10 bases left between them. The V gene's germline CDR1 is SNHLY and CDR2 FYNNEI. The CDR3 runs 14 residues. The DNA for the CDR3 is TGTGCCAGCAGTGAAGGGCACGGGAACTACGAGCAGTACTTC. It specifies CASSEGHGNYEQYF. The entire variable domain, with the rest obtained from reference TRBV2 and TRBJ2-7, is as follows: EPEVTQTPSHQVTQMGQEVILRCVPISNHLYFYWYRQILGQKVEFLVSFYNNEISEKSEIFDDQFSVERPDGSNFTLKIRSTKLEDSAMYFCASSEGHGNYEQYFGPGTRLTVT.

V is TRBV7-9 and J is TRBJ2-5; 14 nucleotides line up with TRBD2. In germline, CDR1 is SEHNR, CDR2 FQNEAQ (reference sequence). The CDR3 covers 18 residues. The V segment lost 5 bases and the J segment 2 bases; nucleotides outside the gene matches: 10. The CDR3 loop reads CASSQGTSGSRRQETQYF. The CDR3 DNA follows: TGTGCCAGCAGCCAAGGGACTAGCGGGAGTAGGCGGCAAGAGACCCAGTACTTC.

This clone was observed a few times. CDR3 in amino acids: CASSLDRGANIQYF. The CDR3 nucleotides read TGTGCCAGCAGCTTAGATCGGGGGGCAAACATTCAGTACTTC. This rearrangement joins TRBV11-2 to TRBJ2-4, with TRBD2 as a possible D gene (7 bases). Trimming shortened V by 0 bases and J by 6 bases, and 9 bases separated the two germline ends. Per germline, CDR1 SGHAT and CDR2 FQNNGV. The CDR3 extends over 14 amino acids.

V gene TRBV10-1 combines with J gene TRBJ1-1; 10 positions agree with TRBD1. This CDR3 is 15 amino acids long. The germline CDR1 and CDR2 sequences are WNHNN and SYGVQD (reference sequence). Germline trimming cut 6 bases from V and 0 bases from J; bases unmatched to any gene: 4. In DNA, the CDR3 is TGCGCCAGCAGACCAGGACAGGGGGTGAACACTGAAGCTTTCTTT. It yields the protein CASRPGQGVNTEAFF.

The CDR3 is CASSGESLQTQYF. The CDR3 DNA follows: TGTGCCAGCTCCGGAGAGTCACTTCAGACCCAGTACTTC. The gene calls are TRBV2 and TRBJ2-5; no clear D. This CDR3 spans 13 amino acids. Germline V gene sequence: CDR1 SNHLY, CDR2 FYNNEI. V was trimmed by 8 bases and J by 6 bases, leaving 16 bases between them.

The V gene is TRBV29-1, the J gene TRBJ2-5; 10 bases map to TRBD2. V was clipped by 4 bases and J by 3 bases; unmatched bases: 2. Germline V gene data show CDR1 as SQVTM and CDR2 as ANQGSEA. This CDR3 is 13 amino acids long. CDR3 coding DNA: TGCAGCGTTGGGACTAGCGGAGAAGAGACCCAGTACTTC. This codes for CSVGTSGEETQYF.

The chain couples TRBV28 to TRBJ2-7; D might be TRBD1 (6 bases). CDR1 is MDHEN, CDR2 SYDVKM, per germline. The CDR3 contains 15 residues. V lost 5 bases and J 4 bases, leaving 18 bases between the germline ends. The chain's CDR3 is CASSPWTAKQYEQYF. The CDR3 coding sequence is TGTGCCAGCAGTCCCTGGACAGCGAAACAATACGAGCAGTACTTC.

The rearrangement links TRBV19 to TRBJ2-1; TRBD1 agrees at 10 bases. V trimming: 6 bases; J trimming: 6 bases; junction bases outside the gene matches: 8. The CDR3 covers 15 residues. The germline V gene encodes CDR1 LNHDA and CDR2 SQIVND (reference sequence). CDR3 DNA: TGTGCCAGTAGGACCGAGGACAGGGGGTCCAATGAGCAGTTCTTC. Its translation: CASRTEDRGSNEQFF.

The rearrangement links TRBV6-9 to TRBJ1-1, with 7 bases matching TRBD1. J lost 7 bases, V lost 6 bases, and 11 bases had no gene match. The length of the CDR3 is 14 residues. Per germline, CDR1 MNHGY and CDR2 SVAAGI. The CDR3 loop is CASSTRDSELEAFF. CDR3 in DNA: TGTGCCAGCAGCACCCGGGACAGTGAACTTGAAGCTTTCTTT.

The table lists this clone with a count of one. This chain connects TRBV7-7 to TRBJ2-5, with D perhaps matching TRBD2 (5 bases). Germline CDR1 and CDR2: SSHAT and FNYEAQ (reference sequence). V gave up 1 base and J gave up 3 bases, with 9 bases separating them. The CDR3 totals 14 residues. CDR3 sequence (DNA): TGTGCCAGCAGCTTAGAACTGGGAGAAGAGACCCAGTACTTC. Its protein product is CASSLELGEETQYF.

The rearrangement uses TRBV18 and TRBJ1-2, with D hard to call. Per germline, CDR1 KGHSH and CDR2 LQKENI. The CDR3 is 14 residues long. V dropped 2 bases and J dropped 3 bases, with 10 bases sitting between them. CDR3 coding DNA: TGTGCCAGCTCACCATCAGCCCGGGACTATGGCTACACCTTC. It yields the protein CASSPSARDYGYTF.

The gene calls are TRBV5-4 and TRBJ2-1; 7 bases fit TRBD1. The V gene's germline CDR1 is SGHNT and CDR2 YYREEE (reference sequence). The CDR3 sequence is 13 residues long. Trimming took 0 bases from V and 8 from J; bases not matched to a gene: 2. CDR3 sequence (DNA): TGTGCCAGCAGCTTGGACAGGGGCGATGAGCAGTTCTTC. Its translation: CASSLDRGDEQFF.

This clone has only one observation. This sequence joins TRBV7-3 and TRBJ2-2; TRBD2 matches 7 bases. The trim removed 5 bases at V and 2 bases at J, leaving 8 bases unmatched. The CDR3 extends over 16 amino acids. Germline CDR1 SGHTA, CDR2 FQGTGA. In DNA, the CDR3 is TGTGCCAGCAGCAGAGTGCCAGCGGGAAACACCGGGGAGCTGTTTTTT. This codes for CASSRVPAGNTGELFF.

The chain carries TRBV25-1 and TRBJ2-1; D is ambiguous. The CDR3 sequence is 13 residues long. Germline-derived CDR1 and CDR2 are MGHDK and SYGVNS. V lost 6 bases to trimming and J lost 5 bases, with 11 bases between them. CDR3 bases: TGTGCCAGCAGGACTTTCAACAACAATGAGCAGTTCTTC. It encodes CASRTFNNNEQFF.